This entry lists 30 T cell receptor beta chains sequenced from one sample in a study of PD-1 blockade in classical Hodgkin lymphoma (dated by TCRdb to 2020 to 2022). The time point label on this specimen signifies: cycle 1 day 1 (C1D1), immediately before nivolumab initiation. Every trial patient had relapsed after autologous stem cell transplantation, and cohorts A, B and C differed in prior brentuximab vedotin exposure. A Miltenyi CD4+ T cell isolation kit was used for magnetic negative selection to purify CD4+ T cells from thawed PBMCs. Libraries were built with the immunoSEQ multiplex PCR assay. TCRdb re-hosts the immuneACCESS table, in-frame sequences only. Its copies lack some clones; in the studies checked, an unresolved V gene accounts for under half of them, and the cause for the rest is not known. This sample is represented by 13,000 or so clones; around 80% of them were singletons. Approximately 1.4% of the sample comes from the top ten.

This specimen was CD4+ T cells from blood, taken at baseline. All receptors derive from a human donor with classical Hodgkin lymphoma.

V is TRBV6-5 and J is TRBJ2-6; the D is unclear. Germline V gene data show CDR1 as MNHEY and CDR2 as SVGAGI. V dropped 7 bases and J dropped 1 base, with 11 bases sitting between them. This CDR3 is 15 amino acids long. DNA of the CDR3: TGTGCCAGCACCAACACGGCTTCTGGGGCCAACGTCCTGACTTTC. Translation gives CASTNTASGANVLTF.

CDR3 amino acids: CASTPDPDSIYGYTF. CDR3 DNA: TGTGCCAGTACCCCCGATCCGGACAGCATCTATGGCTACACCTTC. The chain employs TRBV19 and TRBJ1-2; tentative D call: TRBD1 (6 bases). The CDR3 is 15 residues long. Germline assignment: CDR1 LNHDA and CDR2 SQIVND (reference sequence). V lost 7 bases and J lost 4, with 19 bases in between.

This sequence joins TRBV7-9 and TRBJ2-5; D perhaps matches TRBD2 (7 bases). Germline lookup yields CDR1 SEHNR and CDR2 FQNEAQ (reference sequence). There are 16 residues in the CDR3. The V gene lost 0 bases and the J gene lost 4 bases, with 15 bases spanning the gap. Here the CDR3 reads CASSLAGGALGETQYF. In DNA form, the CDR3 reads TGTGCCAGCAGCTTAGCGGGGGGGGCACTTGGAGAGACCCAGTACTTC.

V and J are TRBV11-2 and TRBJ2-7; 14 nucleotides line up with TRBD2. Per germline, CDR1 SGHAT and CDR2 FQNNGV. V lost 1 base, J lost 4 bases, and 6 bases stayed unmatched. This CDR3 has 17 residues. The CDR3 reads CASSLVRLAGGRYEQYF. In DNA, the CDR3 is TGTGCCAGCAGCTTAGTAAGACTAGCGGGGGGGCGGTACGAGCAGTACTTC.

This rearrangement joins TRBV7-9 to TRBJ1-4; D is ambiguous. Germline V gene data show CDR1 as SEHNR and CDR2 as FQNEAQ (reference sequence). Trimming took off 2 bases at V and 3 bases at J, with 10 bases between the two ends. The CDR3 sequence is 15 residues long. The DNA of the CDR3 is TGTGCCAGCAGCTTATTTCAAGGCGCTAATGAAAAACTGTTTTTT. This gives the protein CASSLFQGANEKLFF.

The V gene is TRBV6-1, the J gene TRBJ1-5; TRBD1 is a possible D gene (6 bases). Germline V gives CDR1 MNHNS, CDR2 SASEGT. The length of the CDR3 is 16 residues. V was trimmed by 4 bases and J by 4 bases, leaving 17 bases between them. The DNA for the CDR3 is TGTGCCAGCAGTGGACCACAGGGAGTGGGGAATCAGCCCCAGCATTTT. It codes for CASSGPQGVGNQPQHF.

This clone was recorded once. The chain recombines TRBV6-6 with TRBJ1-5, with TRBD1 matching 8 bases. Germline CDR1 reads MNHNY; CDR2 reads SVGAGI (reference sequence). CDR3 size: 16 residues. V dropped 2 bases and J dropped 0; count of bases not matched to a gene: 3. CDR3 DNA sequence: TGTGCCAGCAGTTACCTGGGACAGGCTAGCAATCAGCCCCAGCATTTT. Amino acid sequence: CASSYLGQASNQPQHF.

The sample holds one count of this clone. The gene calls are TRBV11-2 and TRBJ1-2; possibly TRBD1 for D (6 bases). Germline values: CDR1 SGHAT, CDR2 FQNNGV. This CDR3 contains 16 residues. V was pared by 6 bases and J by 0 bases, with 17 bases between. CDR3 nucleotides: TGTGCCAGCAGATCCTACACAGGGCGCTCTAACTATGGCTACACCTTC. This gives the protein CASRSYTGRSNYGYTF.

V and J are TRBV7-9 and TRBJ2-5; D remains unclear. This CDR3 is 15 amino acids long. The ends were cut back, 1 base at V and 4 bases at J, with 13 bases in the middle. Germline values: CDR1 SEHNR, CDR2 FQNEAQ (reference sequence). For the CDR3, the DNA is TGTGCCAGCAGCTTAGTAATGAGGTTACCAGAGACCCAGTACTTC. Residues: CASSLVMRLPETQYF.

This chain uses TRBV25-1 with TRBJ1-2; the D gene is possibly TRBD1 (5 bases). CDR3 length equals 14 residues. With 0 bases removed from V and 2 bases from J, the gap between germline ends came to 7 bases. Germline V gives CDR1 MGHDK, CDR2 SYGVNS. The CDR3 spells CASSEYAGNYGYTF. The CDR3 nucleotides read TGTGCCAGCAGTGAATACGCAGGGAACTATGGCTACACCTTC.

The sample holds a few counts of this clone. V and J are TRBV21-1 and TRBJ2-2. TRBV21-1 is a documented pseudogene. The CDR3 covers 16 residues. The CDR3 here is CASPPGRLMNTGELFF. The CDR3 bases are TGTGCCAGCCCTCCCGGCCGTCTAATGAACACCGGGGAGCTGTTTTTT.

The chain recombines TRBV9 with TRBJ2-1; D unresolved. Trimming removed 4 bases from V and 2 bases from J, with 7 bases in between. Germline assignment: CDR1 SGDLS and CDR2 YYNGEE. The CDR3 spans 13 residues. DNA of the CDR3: TGTGCCAGCAGCCAACTTCCCTACAATGAGCAGTTCTTC. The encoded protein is CASSQLPYNEQFF.

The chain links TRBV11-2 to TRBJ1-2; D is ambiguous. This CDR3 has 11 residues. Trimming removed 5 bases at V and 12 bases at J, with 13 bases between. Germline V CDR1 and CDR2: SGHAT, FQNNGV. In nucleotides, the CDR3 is TGTGCCAGCAGCCCCCGGGTTTATCACACCTTC. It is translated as CASSPRVYHTF.

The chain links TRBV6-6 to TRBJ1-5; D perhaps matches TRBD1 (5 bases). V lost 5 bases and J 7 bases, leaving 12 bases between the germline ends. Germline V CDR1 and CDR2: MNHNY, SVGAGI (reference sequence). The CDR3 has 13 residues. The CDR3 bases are TGTGCCAGCAGTCTCAGGGAGAACCAGCCCCAGCATTTT. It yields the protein CASSLRENQPQHF.

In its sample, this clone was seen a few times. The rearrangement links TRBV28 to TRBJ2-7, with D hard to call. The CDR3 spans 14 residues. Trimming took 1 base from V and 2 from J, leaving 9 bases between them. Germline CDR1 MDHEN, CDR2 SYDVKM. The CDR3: CASSLSREPYEQYF. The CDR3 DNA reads TGTGCCAGCAGTTTATCGAGAGAGCCCTACGAGCAGTACTTC.

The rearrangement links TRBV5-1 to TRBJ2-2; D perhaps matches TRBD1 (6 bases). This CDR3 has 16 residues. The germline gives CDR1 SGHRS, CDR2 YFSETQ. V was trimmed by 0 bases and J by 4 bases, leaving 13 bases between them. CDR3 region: CASSLVIARGTGELFF. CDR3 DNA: TGCGCCAGCAGCTTGGTTATCGCCAGGGGCACCGGGGAGCTGTTTTTT.

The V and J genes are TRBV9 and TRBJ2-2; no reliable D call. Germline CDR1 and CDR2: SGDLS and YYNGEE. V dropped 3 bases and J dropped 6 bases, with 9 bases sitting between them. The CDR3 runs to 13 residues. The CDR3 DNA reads TGTGCCAGCAGCGCAAGGGAATCCGGGGAGCTGTTTTTT. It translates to CASSARESGELFF.

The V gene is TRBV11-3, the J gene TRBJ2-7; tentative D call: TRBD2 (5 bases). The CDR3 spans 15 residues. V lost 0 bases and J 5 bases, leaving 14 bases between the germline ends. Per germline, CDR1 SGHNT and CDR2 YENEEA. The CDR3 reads CASSLDHRGWHEQYF. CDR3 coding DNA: TGTGCCAGCAGCTTAGATCATCGGGGTTGGCACGAGCAGTACTTC.

CDR3 region: CASSPTPLPDTQYF. The CDR3 bases are TGTGCCAGCTCACCAACCCCCCTCCCAGATACGCAGTATTTT. The J gene is TRBJ2-3, the V gene TRBV18; no clear D. The germline V gene encodes CDR1 KGHSH and CDR2 LQKENI. V was shortened by 2 bases and J by 4 bases, with 10 bases between the two germline ends. The length of the CDR3 is 14 residues.

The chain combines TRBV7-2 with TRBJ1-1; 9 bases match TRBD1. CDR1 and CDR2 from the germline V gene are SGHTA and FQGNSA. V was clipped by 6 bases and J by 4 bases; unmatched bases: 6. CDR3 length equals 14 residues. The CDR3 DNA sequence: TGTGCCAGCAGTCACAGGGGGCCAGGCACTGAAGCTTTCTTT. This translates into CASSHRGPGTEAFF.

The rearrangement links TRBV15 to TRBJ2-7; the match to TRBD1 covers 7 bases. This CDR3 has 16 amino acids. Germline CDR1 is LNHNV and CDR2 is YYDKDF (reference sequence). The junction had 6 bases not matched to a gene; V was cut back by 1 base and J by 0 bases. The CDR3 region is CATSRGERGLSYEQYF. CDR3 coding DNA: TGTGCCACCAGCAGAGGTGAGAGGGGGCTCTCCTACGAGCAGTACTTC.

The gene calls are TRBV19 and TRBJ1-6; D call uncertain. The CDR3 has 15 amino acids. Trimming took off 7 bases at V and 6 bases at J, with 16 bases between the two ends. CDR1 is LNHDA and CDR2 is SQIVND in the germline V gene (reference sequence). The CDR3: CASTISSGSNSPLHF. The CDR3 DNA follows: TGTGCCAGTACCATATCGTCCGGGAGTAATTCACCCCTCCACTTT.

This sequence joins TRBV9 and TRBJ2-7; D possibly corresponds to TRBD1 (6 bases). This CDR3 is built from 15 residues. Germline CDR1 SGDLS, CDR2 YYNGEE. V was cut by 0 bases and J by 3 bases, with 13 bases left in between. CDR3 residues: CASSVGTGKNYEQYF. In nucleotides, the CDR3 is TGTGCCAGCAGCGTAGGCACAGGGAAAAACTACGAGCAGTACTTC.

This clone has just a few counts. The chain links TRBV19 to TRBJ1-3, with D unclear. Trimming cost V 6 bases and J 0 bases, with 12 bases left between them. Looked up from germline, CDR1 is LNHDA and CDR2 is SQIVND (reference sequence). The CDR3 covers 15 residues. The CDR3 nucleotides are TGTGCCAGTAGCTCCTCGGGGATCTCTGGAAACACCATATATTTT. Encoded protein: CASSSSGISGNTIYF. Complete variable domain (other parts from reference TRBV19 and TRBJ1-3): DGGITQSPKYLFRKEGQNVTLSCEQNLNHDAMYWYRQDPGQGLRLIYYSQIVNDFQKGDIAEGYSVSREKKESFPLTVTSAQKNPTAFYLCASSSSGISGNTIYFGEGSWLTVV.

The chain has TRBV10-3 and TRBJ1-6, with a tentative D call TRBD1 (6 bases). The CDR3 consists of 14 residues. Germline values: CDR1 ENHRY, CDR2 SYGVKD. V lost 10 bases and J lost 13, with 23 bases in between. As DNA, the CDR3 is TGTGCCACCGAAGCCGGGACACTCGAAAATCCCCTCCACTTT. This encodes CATEAGTLENPLHF.

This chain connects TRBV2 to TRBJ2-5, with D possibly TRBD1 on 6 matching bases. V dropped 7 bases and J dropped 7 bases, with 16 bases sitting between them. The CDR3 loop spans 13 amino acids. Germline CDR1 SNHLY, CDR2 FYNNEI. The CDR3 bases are TGTGCCAGCACAGCACAGGGATTTGTGACCCAGTACTTC. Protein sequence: CASTAQGFVTQYF.

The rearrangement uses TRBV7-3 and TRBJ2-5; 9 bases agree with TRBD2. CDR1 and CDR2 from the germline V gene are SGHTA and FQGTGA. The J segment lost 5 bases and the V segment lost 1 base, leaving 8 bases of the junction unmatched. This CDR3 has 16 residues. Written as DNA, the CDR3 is TGTGCCAGCAGCTTAATAGCGGGGGCCCAAGGGGAGACCCAGTACTTC. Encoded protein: CASSLIAGAQGETQYF.

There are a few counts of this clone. CDR3 loop: CAISKSRDSGYTF. In nucleotides, the CDR3 is TGTGCCATCAGCAAGTCCCGGGACAGTGGCTACACCTTC. The chain links TRBV10-3 to TRBJ1-2, with TRBD1 matching 7 bases. This CDR3 has 13 amino acids. The V gene end was trimmed by 6 bases and the J gene end by 7 bases; junction bases not matched to a gene: 8. The germline V gene encodes CDR1 ENHRY and CDR2 SYGVKD.

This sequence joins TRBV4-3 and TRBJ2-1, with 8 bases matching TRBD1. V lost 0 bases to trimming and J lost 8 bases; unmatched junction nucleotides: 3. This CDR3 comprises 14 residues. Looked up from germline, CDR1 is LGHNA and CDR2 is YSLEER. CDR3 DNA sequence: TGCGCCAGCAGCCAAGACGGACAGGGCTATGAGCAGTTCTTC. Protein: CASSQDGQGYEQFF.

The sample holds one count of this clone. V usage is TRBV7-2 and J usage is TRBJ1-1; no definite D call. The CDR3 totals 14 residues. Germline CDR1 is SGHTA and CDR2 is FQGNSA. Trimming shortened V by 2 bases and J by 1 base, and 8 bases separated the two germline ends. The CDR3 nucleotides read TGTGCCAGCAGCTTAAGTGCAGCGAACACTGAAGCTTTCTTT. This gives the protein CASSLSAANTEAFF.